This T cell receptor (beta chain) was found in a study of cytomegalovirus exposure and HLA in healthy donors. Study-level findings and limits: With DRB1 most and HLA-C fewest, TCR association rates differed between HLA loci in a later analysis. Previously analyzed data showed that most TCR beta V segments were productive at a frequency of about 90% or about 30%. The investigators catalogued 150 or so TCR beta chains as cytomegalovirus-associated.

Trimming at V came to 4 bases and at J to 8 bases, leaving 10 bases not matched to a gene. There are 16 residues in the CDR3. Germline lookup yields CDR1 MNHEY and CDR2 SMNVEV (reference sequence). Those who donated were healthy bone marrow donors. 60 Vbeta and 13 Jbeta primers were used in PCR. Sequencing used immunoSEQ multiplex PCR; TCRdb keeps in-frame clones, though not all of them. The sample records some 140,000 clones, about four fifths being singletons. About this clone: Its antigen is currently unknown.

The sequenced material came from PBMCs. The chain uses TRBV27 and TRBJ2-1; 11 positions match TRBD2. The sequence derives from a man between 25 and 39 years old in good health. The CDR3 is CASSYSGRARVDEQFF. The DNA for the CDR3 is TGTGCCAGCAGTTATAGCGGGAGGGCCAGGGTGGATGAGCAGTTCTTC.